The T cell receptor beta chain under discussion was sequenced for a study of cytotoxic CD8 clonotypes in ibrutinib-treated CLL. At the level of the study: There were, on average, about 250,000 productive templates and around 94,000 productive rearrangements per sample.

The germline V and J ends were trimmed by 0 bases and 0 bases, with 12 bases remaining between them. Germline V CDR1 and CDR2: KGHSH, LQKENI. This CDR3 has 17 amino acids. Method: immunoSEQ multiplex PCR; TCRdb's copy keeps in-frame clones and lacks some. In the table there are 130,000 or so clones, about 80% of which are singletons. The chain couples TRBV18 to TRBJ2-1; the D is unclear. This receptor was obtained from a human donor with chronic lymphocytic leukemia. Specimen: PBMCs, collected after 12 months of ibrutinib treatment. In DNA, the CDR3 is TGTGCCAGCTCACCACCGGTAGGTGGGCACTCCTACAATGAGCAGTTCTTC. Its translation is CASSPPVGGHSYNEQFF. Combining the CDR3 with reference TRBV18 and TRBJ2-1 gives the whole variable domain NAGVMQNPRHLVRRRGQEARLRCSPMKGHSHVYWYRQLPEEGLKFMVYLQKENIIDESGMPKERFSAEFPKEGPSILRIQQVVRGDSAAYFCASSPPVGGHSYNEQFFGPGTRLTVL.